This T cell receptor (beta chain) came from a study of Ad26.COV2.S vaccination and SARS-CoV-2 variants. Study information: Donor was one of the participants in the Ad26.COV2.S arm of the COV1001 trial. Each vaccinee took Ad26.COV2.S intramuscularly, once or twice 56 days apart.

The CDR3 spans 17 residues. Germline V CDR1 and CDR2: SGHNT, YYREEE (reference sequence). The germline V and J ends were trimmed by 3 bases and 1 base, with 19 bases remaining between them. TCRdb's table, derived via immunoSEQ multiplex PCR, lists solely in-frame clones and lacks some. The data contain about 680,000 clones, around 90% of them singletons. Treatment denoted: roughly 19 received Ad26.COV2.S at low or high dose, single or two shots; 5 received placebo; per-sample allocation not given. Specimen acquisition occurred on day 63 following the initial vaccine or placebo injection. The clonotype comes from a person aged 18-65 years who received the Ad26.COV2.S COVID-19 vaccine or a placebo. The chain uses TRBV5-4 and TRBJ1-1, with D possibly TRBD1 on 6 matching bases. This specimen was peripheral blood, taken in a trial of Ad26.COV2.S vaccine versus placebo. The CDR3 bases are TGTGCCAGCAGCTGGGGGGCAGACCCAATTACGAACACTGAAGCTTTCTTT. It yields the protein CASSWGADPITNTEAFF. The full variable domain, with the rest looked up from reference TRBV5-4 and TRBJ1-1, is ETGVTQSPTHLIKTRGQQVTLRCSSQSGHNTVSWYQQALGQGPQFIFQYYREEENGRGNFPPRFSGLQFPNYSSELNVNALELDDSALYLCASSWGADPITNTEAFFGQGTRLTVV.